Given below is one T cell receptor (beta chain) in context. This sample is drawn from a study of shared T cell receptors in the human thymus. Clones were read by immunoSEQ multiplex PCR, and TCRdb kept only the in-frame ones, dropping some. The sample consists of some 660,000 clones, more than 70% of them appearing once. The CDR3 totals 15 residues. Trimming shortened V by 1 base and J by 3 bases, and 10 bases separated the two germline ends. Germline-derived CDR1 and CDR2 are SGHVS and FNYEAQ. The same data also contributed to another study, on human thymus T cells. As that report states: The thymus tissue came from resections taken during corrective heart surgery. Thymic repertoires from unrelated individuals overlapped highly, related research reported.

Sequencing used thymocytes. The chain uses TRBV7-6 and TRBJ1-3, with D unclear. The TCR comes from a boy under three years old with a congenital heart defect. For the CDR3, the DNA is TGTGCCAGCAGCTTAGTTGCAGGCTTTGGAAACACCATATATTTT. Translation: CASSLVAGFGNTIYF.